The rows below give T cell receptor beta chains drawn from one sample of a study of T cells in Graves' hyperthyroidism and ophthalmopathy. A single record per CDR3 protein comes from TCRdb applying MiXCR to the multiplex PCR reads. The repertoire includes about 360,000 distinct CDR3 sequences, roughly an eighth of them detected once, and around a tenth sits in the top ten. The sequenced sample consisted of blood. The receptor source for this set is a woman younger than 30 with Graves' hyperthyroidism. CDR3s include the opening cysteine and the closing phenylalanine or tryptophan. Fields, in order: J gene, clone size, D gene, V gene, CDR3 DNA, CDR3 protein. The D gene is left open where the match is weak. Expanded clones get a size class; other rows say once, few or many, or leave the size out.

j_gene: TRBJ1-1
abundance: many
d_gene: TRBD1
v_gene: TRBV6-1
CDR3nt: TGTGCCACCTATAATAACCCGGGACAGCGTGAAGAAGCTTTCTTT
CDR3aa: CATYNNPGQREEAFF

j_gene: TRBJ2-1
abundance: many
d_gene: TRBD2
v_gene: TRBV27
CDR3nt: TGTGCCAGCAGAACTAGCGGGAGTATTCATGACAATGAGCAGTTCTTC
CDR3aa: CASRTSGSIHDNEQFF

j_gene: TRBJ2-7
abundance: many
d_gene: TRBD2
v_gene: TRBV28
CDR3nt: TGTGCCAGCAGGCCTGGCGGGACTAGCGGGACCTACGAGCAGTACTTC
CDR3aa: CASRPGGTSGTYEQYF

j_gene: TRBJ2-7
abundance: many
d_gene: NA
v_gene: TRBV28
CDR3nt: TGTGCCAGCGTCTTTTCGGGCCGACTCTACGAGCAGTACTTC
CDR3aa: CASVFSGRLYEQYF

j_gene: TRBJ2-5
abundance: many
d_gene: NA
v_gene: TRBV20-1
CDR3nt: TGCAGTGCTATAAATCCAGTACCGATTAAAGAGACCCAGTACTTC
CDR3aa: CSAINPVPIKETQYF

j_gene: TRBJ2-5
abundance: few
d_gene: TRBD2
v_gene: TRBV28
CDR3nt: TGTGCCAGCAGTTTATCGTCTAGCGGTTCGGGTACCCAGTACTTC
CDR3aa: CASSLSSSGSGTQYF

j_gene: TRBJ1-6
abundance: many
d_gene: NA
v_gene: TRBV10-3
CDR3nt: TGTGCCACCACCGCGCAGGTGAATTCACCCCTCCACTTT
CDR3aa: CATTAQVNSPLHF

j_gene: TRBJ1-6
abundance: few
d_gene: TRBD1
v_gene: TRBV6-9
CDR3nt: TGTGCCAGCAGTTACAGGGGACAGGGCCTTTTTGCCCTGAATCCACCCCTCCACTTT
CDR3aa: CASSYRGQGLFALNPPLHF

j_gene: TRBJ1-2
abundance: NA
d_gene: NA
v_gene: TRBV5-6
CDR3nt: TGTGCCAGCAGCTTGGACGGGGGCGCTGGCTATGGCTACACCTTC
CDR3aa: CASSLDGGAGYGYTF

j_gene: TRBJ2-1
abundance: many
d_gene: NA
v_gene: TRBV11-3
CDR3nt: TGTGCCAGCAGCTTAGGGGGAGTAGGGGTCTTGCACAATGAGCAGTTCTTC
CDR3aa: CASSLGGVGVLHNEQFF

j_gene: TRBJ1-6
abundance: few
d_gene: NA
v_gene: TRBV11-2
CDR3nt: TGTGCCAGCAGCTTAATCACCGCGGGATCACCCCTCCACTTT
CDR3aa: CASSLITAGSPLHF

j_gene: TRBJ2-7
abundance: many
d_gene: NA
v_gene: TRBV28
CDR3nt: TGTGCCAGCAGATCAACAACGCCCGGGGTCTACGAGCAGTACTTC
CDR3aa: CASRSTTPGVYEQYF

j_gene: TRBJ2-5
abundance: few
d_gene: NA
v_gene: TRBV28
CDR3nt: TGTGCCGGCAGTGAGGGGGGTCTCCAAGAGACCCAGCACTTC
CDR3aa: CAGSEGGLQETQHF

j_gene: TRBJ2-1
abundance: few
d_gene: NA
v_gene: TRBV11-2
CDR3nt: TGTGCCAGCAGCTTAGACTTACGGGAGCAGTTCTTC
CDR3aa: CASSLDLREQFF

j_gene: TRBJ1-1
abundance: many
d_gene: NA
v_gene: TRBV2
CDR3nt: TGTGCCAGCAGTTACAGGGAGAACACTGAAGCTTTCTTT
CDR3aa: CASSYRENTEAFF

j_gene: TRBJ2-2
abundance: NA
d_gene: NA
v_gene: TRBV20-1
CDR3nt: TGCAGTGCTAGAGATCGAAGGTTCACCGGGGAGCTGTTTTTT
CDR3aa: CSARDRRFTGELFF

j_gene: TRBJ2-1
abundance: many
d_gene: TRBD2
v_gene: TRBV7-2
CDR3nt: TGTGCCAGCAGCTCCCCGGGACTAGCGAACAGGAAGCAGTTCTTC
CDR3aa: CASSSPGLANRKQFF

j_gene: TRBJ2-2
abundance: once
d_gene: NA
v_gene: TRBV7-9
CDR3nt: TGTGCCAGCAGCCAGGACCCCGGGGAGCTGTTTTTT
CDR3aa: CASSQDPGELFF

j_gene: TRBJ1-2
abundance: few
d_gene: TRBD1
v_gene: TRBV3-1
CDR3nt: TGTGCCAGCAGCCGAGGGACAGGGGGCTATGGCTACACCTTC
CDR3aa: CASSRGTGGYGYTF

j_gene: TRBJ2-1
abundance: many
d_gene: NA
v_gene: TRBV12-3/TRBV12-4
CDR3nt: TGTGCCAGCAGTTTATTTCGATACAATGAGCAGTTCTTC
CDR3aa: CASSLFRYNEQFF

j_gene: TRBJ2-3
abundance: many
d_gene: NA
v_gene: TRBV3-1
CDR3nt: TGTGCCAGCGGGATGCTCGGCACAGATACGCAGTATTTT
CDR3aa: CASGMLGTDTQYF

j_gene: TRBJ2-7
abundance: many
d_gene: NA
v_gene: TRBV9
CDR3nt: TGTGCCAGCAGCGTCCATCCAGCGGGACAGGTTAGTGGAGGAGTTTCCTACGAGCAGTACTTC
CDR3aa: CASSVHPAGQVSGGVSYEQYF

j_gene: TRBJ2-5
abundance: many
d_gene: TRBD2
v_gene: TRBV15
CDR3nt: TGTGCCACCAGCAGAGAAATGCAGCGGGGAGAGACCCAGTACTTC
CDR3aa: CATSREMQRGETQYF

j_gene: TRBJ2-7
abundance: many
d_gene: TRBD1
v_gene: TRBV28
CDR3nt: TGTGCCAGCAGTCCATACCATCAGGGGGTCCGGGACATCCACTTCTACGAGCAGTACTTC
CDR3aa: CASSPYHQGVRDIHFYEQYF

j_gene: TRBJ2-4
abundance: few
d_gene: TRBD1
v_gene: TRBV12-3/TRBV12-4
CDR3nt: TGTGCCAGCAGTTCGAGGCAGGGGGCGGGGAACATTCAGTACTTC
CDR3aa: CASSSRQGAGNIQYF

j_gene: TRBJ1-2
abundance: many
d_gene: NA
v_gene: TRBV2
CDR3nt: TGTGCCAGCACTAACCTCGGGTCCGCGTCCTATGGCTACACCTTC
CDR3aa: CASTNLGSASYGYTF

j_gene: TRBJ2-7
abundance: many
d_gene: NA
v_gene: TRBV29-1
CDR3nt: TGCAGCGCCCGGACAGGGAGCGGGAACGAGCAGTACTTC
CDR3aa: CSARTGSGNEQYF

j_gene: TRBJ2-3
abundance: NA
d_gene: NA
v_gene: TRBV28
CDR3nt: TGTGCCAGCAGCCCCCCGCTCCAGAGACCAGATACGCAGTATTTT
CDR3aa: CASSPPLQRPDTQYF

j_gene: TRBJ1-5
abundance: many
d_gene: NA
v_gene: TRBV2
CDR3nt: TGTGCCAGCAGTGCACAGGGCCGAAATCAGCCCCAGCATTTT
CDR3aa: CASSAQGRNQPQHF

j_gene: TRBJ2-7
abundance: many
d_gene: TRBD2
v_gene: TRBV20-1
CDR3nt: TGCAGTGCTAGAGATCCGCGTTCCGGGACTAGCTCCTACGAGCAGTACTTC
CDR3aa: CSARDPRSGTSSYEQYF

j_gene: TRBJ2-1
abundance: few
d_gene: NA
v_gene: TRBV29-1
CDR3nt: TGCAGCGTTGTCCCAGACGGGTACAATGAGCAGTTCTTC
CDR3aa: CSVVPDGYNEQFF

j_gene: TRBJ1-4
abundance: few
d_gene: TRBD1
v_gene: TRBV7-9
CDR3nt: TGTGCCAGCAGCTCCTGGAATAGACAGGGGAAGGAAAAACTGTTTTTT
CDR3aa: CASSSWNRQGKEKLFF

j_gene: TRBJ2-3
abundance: many
d_gene: NA
v_gene: TRBV5-8
CDR3nt: TGTGCCAGCAGCTTGGGGGTAGCGGCTGGAGATACGCAGTATTTT
CDR3aa: CASSLGVAAGDTQYF

j_gene: TRBJ1-1
abundance: many
d_gene: TRBD1
v_gene: TRBV6-1
CDR3nt: TGTGCCAGCAGTAGGACAGGGGGCACGAACACTGAAGCTTTCTTT
CDR3aa: CASSRTGGTNTEAFF

j_gene: TRBJ2-3
abundance: many
d_gene: NA
v_gene: TRBV7-3
CDR3nt: TGTGCCAGCAGCGCACAGGGGGGGGGAACCACAGATACGCAGTATTTT
CDR3aa: CASSAQGGGTTDTQYF

j_gene: TRBJ2-1
abundance: many
d_gene: TRBD2
v_gene: TRBV12-3/TRBV12-4
CDR3nt: TGTGCCAGCAGTTTCAGCGGGAGGTCGAGGAATGAGCAGTTCTTC
CDR3aa: CASSFSGRSRNEQFF

j_gene: TRBJ1-1
abundance: NA
d_gene: TRBD1
v_gene: TRBV18
CDR3nt: TGTGCCAGCTCACAGGGACAGGGGAAGAACACTGAAGCTTTCTTT
CDR3aa: CASSQGQGKNTEAFF

j_gene: TRBJ1-2
abundance: NA
d_gene: TRBD1
v_gene: TRBV4-3
CDR3nt: TGCGCCAGCAGCCAAGGGGACAGGGCCTATGGCTACACCTTC
CDR3aa: CASSQGDRAYGYTF

j_gene: TRBJ2-7
abundance: many
d_gene: NA
v_gene: TRBV6-1
CDR3nt: TGTGCCAGCAGTGAGCACGTCTCCTACGAGCAGTACTTC
CDR3aa: CASSEHVSYEQYF

j_gene: TRBJ1-1
abundance: many
d_gene: NA
v_gene: TRBV6-1
CDR3nt: TGTGCCAGCAGTACGTACAGGGTCTCTGAAGCTTTCTTT
CDR3aa: CASSTYRVSEAFF

j_gene: TRBJ1-6
abundance: many
d_gene: TRBD1
v_gene: TRBV12-3/TRBV12-4
CDR3nt: TGTGCCAGCAGTTTAGCTCCGGGACAGACGACACCCCTCCACTTT
CDR3aa: CASSLAPGQTTPLHF

j_gene: TRBJ1-3
abundance: NA
d_gene: NA
v_gene: TRBV5-8
CDR3nt: TGTGCCAGCAGCGGGGCAGGGAACCCTGGAAACACCATATATTTT
CDR3aa: CASSGAGNPGNTIYF

j_gene: TRBJ2-5
abundance: few
d_gene: TRBD2
v_gene: TRBV2
CDR3nt: TGTGCCAGCAGTAGCGGGGCCCAGGGAGAGACCCAGTACTTC
CDR3aa: CASSSGAQGETQYF

j_gene: TRBJ2-5
abundance: NA
d_gene: TRBD2
v_gene: TRBV5-1
CDR3nt: TGCGCCAGCAGCTTGGCTAGCGGGAGTTCAGAGACCCAGTACTTC
CDR3aa: CASSLASGSSETQYF

j_gene: TRBJ2-6
abundance: NA
d_gene: NA
v_gene: TRBV19
CDR3nt: TGTGCCAGTGGATGGGAGGGGGCCCTAACTACGGGGGCCAACGTCCTGACTTTC
CDR3aa: CASGWEGALTTGANVLTF

j_gene: TRBJ1-2
abundance: many
d_gene: TRBD1
v_gene: TRBV18
CDR3nt: TGTGCCAGCTCACCTTCAAACAGGGGGCGCGGGGGCTACACCTTC
CDR3aa: CASSPSNRGRGGYTF

j_gene: TRBJ1-4
abundance: many
d_gene: NA
v_gene: TRBV28
CDR3nt: TGTGCCAGCAGGGCCGCGTCAACTAATGAAAAACTGTTTTTT
CDR3aa: CASRAASTNEKLFF

j_gene: TRBJ2-1
abundance: many
d_gene: TRBD1
v_gene: TRBV24-1
CDR3nt: TGTGCCACCAGTGATCACAGGTTTCAGGGGGCGGGTTACCAGTTCTTC
CDR3aa: CATSDHRFQGAGYQFF

j_gene: TRBJ1-2
abundance: NA
d_gene: NA
v_gene: TRBV28
CDR3nt: TGTGCCAGCAGTTTCGAGAACGGATACTATGGCTACGCCTTC
CDR3aa: CASSFENGYYGYAF

j_gene: TRBJ2-6
abundance: many
d_gene: NA
v_gene: TRBV12-3/TRBV12-4
CDR3nt: TGTGCCAGCACCACTTTTGGACGAGCTGGGGCCAACGTCCTGACTTTC
CDR3aa: CASTTFGRAGANVLTF

j_gene: TRBJ1-5
abundance: NA
d_gene: NA
v_gene: TRBV7-2
CDR3nt: TGTGCCAGCAGCTTAGTTCCGATACCAAACAATCAGCCCCAGCATTTT
CDR3aa: CASSLVPIPNNQPQHF

j_gene: TRBJ2-1
abundance: NA
d_gene: TRBD2
v_gene: TRBV4-1
CDR3nt: TGCGCCAGCAGCCAACCGACTAGCGGGAGTGCCCATGAGCAGTTCTTC
CDR3aa: CASSQPTSGSAHEQFF

j_gene: TRBJ1-1
abundance: NA
d_gene: NA
v_gene: TRBV30
CDR3nt: TGTGCCTGGAGTGTCGATGCGAACACTGAAGCTTTCTTT
CDR3aa: CAWSVDANTEAFF

j_gene: TRBJ1-4
abundance: NA
d_gene: TRBD1
v_gene: TRBV9
CDR3nt: TGTGGCAGCAGCACCAGGGGGCAGGATGAAAAACTGTTTTTT
CDR3aa: CGSSTRGQDEKLFF

j_gene: TRBJ2-1
abundance: few
d_gene: NA
v_gene: TRBV5-1
CDR3nt: TGCGCCAGCAGCTTGGCCGGAGGGATCTCCTACAATGAGCAGTTCTTC
CDR3aa: CASSLAGGISYNEQFF

j_gene: TRBJ2-6
abundance: many
d_gene: NA
v_gene: TRBV12-3/TRBV12-4
CDR3nt: TGTGCCAGCAGTTCATTCTCTGGGGCCAACGTCCTGACTTTC
CDR3aa: CASSSFSGANVLTF

j_gene: TRBJ1-2
abundance: NA
d_gene: NA
v_gene: TRBV20-1
CDR3nt: TGCAGTGCTAGAGATTCGGGGGGGACGGGGGGCGGATCTAACTATGGCTACACCTTC
CDR3aa: CSARDSGGTGGGSNYGYTF